Below, one TCR beta chain is given with its context. Antigen specificity is unknown. This entry belongs to a study of long-term antiretroviral therapy in people with HIV. Findings of the study overall: Diversity rose after ART but stayed below transplant donor controls.

Runs used v3.0 of the immunoSEQ assay and were done at survey level. Per-sample sequencing targets were about 40,000-55,000 T-cell genomes. Some clones are missing from TCRdb's copy, which holds only in-frame ones; the method was immunoSEQ multiplex PCR. The sample lists about 20,000 clones; about 78% were seen once. This CDR3 is built from 14 residues. Trimming took 6 bases from V and 1 from J, leaving 12 bases between them. Per germline, CDR1 KGHSH and CDR2 LQKENI. The gene calls are TRBV18 and TRBJ1-1; maybe TRBD1 (6 bases). Sample: unsorted PBMCs, taken 0.3 years after starting antiretroviral therapy. The source is a woman aged 45-60 years with HIV. Here the CDR3 reads CASSPGQPNTEAFF. The CDR3 region has the DNA TGTGCCAGCTCTCCTGGACAGCCGAACACTGAAGCTTTCTTT.